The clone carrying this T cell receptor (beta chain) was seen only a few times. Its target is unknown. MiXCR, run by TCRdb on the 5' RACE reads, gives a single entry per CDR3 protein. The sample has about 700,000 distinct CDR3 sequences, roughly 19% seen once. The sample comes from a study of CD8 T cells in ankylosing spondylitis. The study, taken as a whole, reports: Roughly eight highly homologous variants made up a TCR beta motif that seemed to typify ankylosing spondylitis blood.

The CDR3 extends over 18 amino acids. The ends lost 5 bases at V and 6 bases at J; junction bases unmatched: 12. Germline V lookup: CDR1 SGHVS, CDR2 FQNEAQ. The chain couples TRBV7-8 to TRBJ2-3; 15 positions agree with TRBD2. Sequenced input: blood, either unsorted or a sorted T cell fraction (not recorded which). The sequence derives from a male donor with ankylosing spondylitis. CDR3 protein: CASSAGTSGRFSADTQYF. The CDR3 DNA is TGTGCCAGCAGCGCCGGGACTAGCGGGAGGTTCTCAGCGGATACGCAGTATTTT.